This record looks at one TCR beta chain sequence and its context. This sample is drawn from a study of blood T cell repertoires in COVID-19. The CDR3 is made up of 15 amino acids. Germline CDR1 LGHDT, CDR2 YNNKEL (reference sequence). V lost 1 base, J lost 4 bases, and 14 bases lay in between. Method: immunoSEQ multiplex PCR; TCRdb's copy keeps in-frame clones and lacks some. The sample lists roughly 80,000 clones; about nine tenths were seen once. The receptor was isolated from a human donor in a cohort sampled during active COVID-19. Source material: peripheral blood. The gene calls are TRBV3-1 (or the pseudogene TRBV3-2) and TRBJ2-7; D is possibly TRBD2 (5 bases). The CDR3 DNA reads TGTGCCAGCAGCCAAGGAGGCGGGTTCGGGTACGAGCAGTACTTC. It is translated as CASSQGGGFGYEQYF.